One T cell receptor beta chain is described in this entry. The antigen is unknown. TCR beta CDR3 regions were amplified from RNA transcripts. First-round RT-PCR employed HTBI primers, with a second-round multiplex PCR after it. Each CDR3 protein gets one entry after TCRdb re-called the multiplex PCR reads with MiXCR. The sample shows around 1.1 million distinct CDR3 sequences, 35% to 45% of them seen only once. These data come from a study of Graves' ophthalmopathy and Graves' hyperthyroidism. Study-wide results and limits: Blood also held most thyroid clonotypes expanded above 0.001 frequency.

Germline V gene sequence: CDR1 DFQATT, CDR2 SNEGSKA (reference sequence). The CDR3 spans 17 residues. Trimming pared 4 bases from V and 2 bases from J, leaving 23 bases between. Sequenced input: peripheral blood or thyroid tissue (not recorded which). The chain couples TRBV20-1 to TRBJ2-5; D is undetermined. The clonotype comes from an adult man with Graves' hyperthyroidism. CDR3 region: CSATPPGRSHRQETQYF. The CDR3 nucleotides are TGCAGTGCTACTCCCCCCGGGCGGTCCCATCGTCAAGAGACCCAGTACTTC.